The 23 T cell receptor beta chains listed next were all sequenced from one sample in a study of blood T cell repertoires in COVID-19. Profiling relied on immunoSEQ multiplex PCR, and the TCRdb table lists in-frame clones only, not all of them. The sample consists of about 90,000 clones, approximately 80% of them appearing once. The source material was peripheral blood. The receptors stem from a woman aged 80 or older with active or convalescent COVID-19.

The gene calls are TRBV5-1 and TRBJ1-2, with D perhaps TRBD1 (6 bases). The CDR3 spans 13 residues. Trimming took off 5 bases at V and 2 bases at J, with 10 bases between the two ends. CDR1 SGHRS and CDR2 YFSETQ come from the germline V gene. CDR3 amino acids: CASSPQGNYGYTF. The CDR3 DNA follows: TGCGCCAGCAGTCCTCAGGGGAACTATGGCTACACCTTC.

This clone was recorded a few times. J is TRBJ2-2 and V is TRBV19; D call uncertain. Germline CDR1 and CDR2: LNHDA and SQIVND (reference sequence). V shed 1 base and J shed 6 bases, with 9 bases lying between them. This CDR3 has 14 amino acids. CDR3 DNA sequence: TGTGCCAGTAGTATAGGGTTGGGCGCCGGGGAGCTGTTTTTT. Protein sequence: CASSIGLGAGELFF.

The rearrangement uses TRBV11-3 and TRBJ1-6; D is possibly TRBD1 (5 bases). Germline lookup yields CDR1 SGHNT and CDR2 YENEEA. This CDR3 contains 18 residues. V was trimmed by 1 base and J by 0 bases, leaving 13 bases between them. CDR3 residues: CASSLGAGGSSYNSPLHF. For the CDR3, the DNA is TGTGCCAGCAGCTTAGGGGCCGGGGGTAGCTCCTATAATTCACCCCTCCACTTT.

This rearrangement joins TRBV5-1 to TRBJ1-1; 8 positions match TRBD1. The V segment lost 3 bases and the J segment 4 bases; nucleotides outside the gene matches: 8. Germline assignment: CDR1 SGHRS and CDR2 YFSETQ. The CDR3 sequence is 15 residues long. CDR3 loop: CASSWQGARSTEAFF. For the CDR3, the DNA is TGCGCCAGCAGCTGGCAGGGGGCGCGGAGCACTGAAGCTTTCTTT. Filled out from reference TRBV5-1 and TRBJ1-1, the complete variable domain reads KAGVTQTPRYLIKTRGQQVTLSCSPISGHRSVSWYQQTPGQGLQFLFEYFSETQRNKGNFPGRFSGRQFSNSRSEMNVSTLELGDSALYLCASSWQGARSTEAFFGQGTRLTVV.

The genes are TRBV9 and TRBJ1-1; 10 bases are a match to TRBD1. The CDR3 is made up of 16 amino acids. The germline CDR1 and CDR2 sequences are SGDLS and YYNGEE. Losses at the gene ends were 4 bases for V and 3 bases for J; bases not matched to a gene: 9. The DNA for the CDR3 is TGTGCCAGCAGCCCCCGACAGGGGGCTTCGGACACTGAAGCTTTCTTT. It is translated as CASSPRQGASDTEAFF.

The rearrangement joins TRBV5-1 to TRBJ2-5; TRBD2 aligns across 10 bases. Germline V gene data show CDR1 as SGHRS and CDR2 as YFSETQ. CDR3 length: 15 residues. The V and J ends lost 1 base and 9 bases, in that order; junction bases with no gene match: 9. CDR3 sequence: CASSLLAGEGGPQYF. The DNA of the CDR3 is TGCGCCAGCAGCTTGCTAGCGGGAGAGGGGGGCCCCCAGTACTTC.

The chain employs TRBV2 and TRBJ2-7; 7 bases align to TRBD2. The CDR3 runs 13 residues. CDR1 and CDR2 (germline): SNHLY, FYNNEI. V lost 4 bases, J lost 7 bases, and 7 bases stayed unmatched. Written as DNA, the CDR3 is TGTGCCAGCAGTGGGGACTATGGGGGGGAGCAGTACTTC. Translated: CASSGDYGGEQYF.

The rearrangement links TRBV6-2 or TRBV6-3 to TRBJ2-7; D is uncertain. Per the germline V gene, CDR1 is MNHEY and CDR2 is SVGEGT. This CDR3 has 16 residues. The V and J ends lost 0 bases and 3 bases respectively, with 15 bases between them. The CDR3 DNA sequence: TGTGCCAGCAGTTACTCGAGAGGCAACGCGCTCTACGAGCAGTACTTC. This sequence encodes CASSYSRGNALYEQYF.

The chain has TRBV5-1 and TRBJ1-3; D might be TRBD1 (5 bases). In germline, CDR1 is SGHRS, CDR2 YFSETQ. The CDR3 totals 18 residues. The germline V and J ends were trimmed by 4 bases and 0 bases, with 20 bases remaining between them. In nucleotides, the CDR3 is TGCGCCAGCAGCCCCGGGGGAGGGTTGTACAGCTCTGGAAACACCATATATTTT. Its translation: CASSPGGGLYSSGNTIYF.

This clone was counted only a few times. This chain connects TRBV7-2 to TRBJ1-4, with 7 positions matching TRBD1. The trim removed 5 bases at V and 8 bases at J, leaving 11 bases unmatched. Germline V gives CDR1 SGHTA, CDR2 FQGNSA. This CDR3 spans 15 amino acids. CDR3 coding DNA: TGTGCCAGCAGCCCCCGACAGGGTAGAGGAGAAAAACTGTTTTTT. Its translation is CASSPRQGRGEKLFF.

This clone came up once. V gene TRBV9 combines with J gene TRBJ1-5, with 7 positions matching TRBD1. Trimming at V came to 3 bases and at J to 6 bases, leaving 3 bases not matched to a gene. CDR1 is SGDLS and CDR2 is YYNGEE in the germline V gene. This CDR3 has 13 residues. The CDR3 region has the DNA TGTGCCAGCAGCGCACAGGGGACTCAGCCCCAGCATTTT. Encoded protein: CASSAQGTQPQHF.

The rearrangement uses TRBV5-4 and TRBJ2-3; 8 bases align to TRBD2. Germline trimming cut 4 bases from V and 6 bases from J; bases unmatched to any gene: 7. Germline V gene data show CDR1 as SGHNT and CDR2 as YYREEE (reference sequence). The CDR3 runs 14 residues. This chain's CDR3 is CASSRPTSEDTQYF. Written as DNA, the CDR3 is TGTGCCAGCAGCCGCCCGACTAGCGAGGATACGCAGTATTTT.

The genes are TRBV6-4 and TRBJ2-1, with 11 bases aligning to TRBD2. The CDR3 spans 15 residues. The ends lost 5 bases at V and 4 bases at J; junction bases unmatched: 4. Germline CDR1 and CDR2: MRHNA and SNTAGT. The CDR3 bases are TGTGCCAGCAGTCTAACTAGCGGGGGTTACAATGAGCAGTTCTTC. Protein: CASSLTSGGYNEQFF.

This clone was counted between two and nine times. V gene TRBV19 combines with J gene TRBJ1-3; D is possibly TRBD1 (5 bases). Trimming took off 1 base at V and 0 bases at J, with 7 bases between the two ends. CDR3 size: 15 residues. Per the germline V gene, CDR1 is LNHDA and CDR2 is SQIVND (reference sequence). CDR3 residues: CASSIGQISGNTIYF. CDR3 bases: TGTGCCAGTAGTATAGGACAGATCTCTGGAAACACCATATATTTT.

The CDR3 nucleotides read TGTGCCAGCAGCCAAGCGGGAGTGGGGGGTACGCAGTATTTT. Encoded protein: CASSQAGVGGTQYF. The V gene is TRBV3-1 (or the pseudogene TRBV3-2), the J gene TRBJ2-3, with a tentative D call TRBD2 (6 bases). The CDR3 is made up of 14 amino acids. V was cut by 1 base and J by 8 bases, with 13 bases left in between. The germline CDR1 and CDR2 sequences are LGHDT and YNNKEL (reference sequence).

This clone turned up a few times. This chain uses TRBV9 with TRBJ2-2; 7 bases agree with TRBD1. Per germline, CDR1 SGDLS and CDR2 YYNGEE. The CDR3 is 17 amino acids. After removal of 3 bases from V and 0 bases from J, the junction contained 8 bases not matched to a gene. Here the CDR3 DNA reads TGTGCCAGCAGCGCCTCTCCGGGACAGTCGAACACCGGGGAGCTGTTTTTT. This codes for CASSASPGQSNTGELFF.

The rearrangement uses TRBV2 and TRBJ2-6, with D tentatively TRBD1 (6 bases). Between the trimmed V and J ends, which lost 9 bases and 0 bases, there was a span of 18 bases. This CDR3 contains 17 residues. Germline loops: CDR1 SNHLY, CDR2 FYNNEI. The CDR3 bases are TGTGCCAGGCGGACAGAGCCTTCCTTCTCTGGGGCCAACGTCCTGACTTTC. It specifies CARRTEPSFSGANVLTF. Based on the CDR3 plus reference TRBV2 and TRBJ2-6, the full variable domain is EPEVTQTPSHQVTQMGQEVILRCVPISNHLYFYWYRQILGQKVEFLVSFYNNEISEKSEIFDDQFSVERPDGSNFTLKIRSTKLEDSAMYFCARRTEPSFSGANVLTFGAGSRLTVL.

The genes are TRBV2 and TRBJ2-7; D uncertain. The CDR3 is 12 residues long. Germline V lookup: CDR1 SNHLY, CDR2 FYNNEI. V was shortened by 4 bases and J by 7 bases, with 11 bases between the two germline ends. Here the CDR3 DNA reads TGTGCCAGCAGTGGGGCTGCCTTTGAGCAGTACTTC. This codes for CASSGAAFEQYF.

The chain links TRBV3-1 (or the pseudogene TRBV3-2) to TRBJ2-3, with D uncertain. Deletions cut 0 bases from V and 2 bases from J, with 12 bases between. Germline V gives CDR1 LGHDT, CDR2 YNNKEL (reference sequence). This CDR3 has 16 residues. The DNA of the CDR3 is TGTGCCAGCAGCCAAGATTCCCACGGAGACACAGATACGCAGTATTTT. Amino acids: CASSQDSHGDTDTQYF.

The chain joins TRBV4-3 to TRBJ2-2; weak D call: TRBD1 (6 bases). The V end was cut by 4 bases, the J end by 6 bases, with 9 bases between. This CDR3 has 13 amino acids. From germline, CDR1 is LGHNA and CDR2 YSLEER. The chain's CDR3 is CASSRTGPGELFF. In nucleotides, the CDR3 is TGCGCCAGCAGCCGCACAGGGCCCGGGGAGCTGTTTTTT.

The J gene is TRBJ1-6, the V gene TRBV30; 9 positions agree with TRBD1. This CDR3 comprises 16 residues. Germline V lookup: CDR1 GTSNPN, CDR2 SVGIG (reference sequence). V trimming: 0 bases; J trimming: 14 bases; junction bases outside the gene matches: 14. The CDR3 loop reads CAWSVQRGTGQEALHF. In DNA, the CDR3 is TGTGCCTGGAGTGTCCAACGCGGGACAGGGCAAGAAGCCCTCCACTTT.

This chain connects TRBV27 to TRBJ2-3, with D unresolved. Looked up from germline, CDR1 is MNHEY and CDR2 is SMNVEV (reference sequence). The V and J ends lost 6 bases and 4 bases respectively, with 11 bases between them. This CDR3 contains 13 residues. This CDR3 is CASRAAGADTQYF. For the CDR3, the DNA is TGTGCCAGCAGGGCCGCCGGAGCAGATACGCAGTATTTT.

The chain is built from TRBV6-5 and TRBJ2-5; 7 nucleotides line up with TRBD2. Germline-derived CDR1 and CDR2 are MNHEY and SVGAGI. V lost 10 bases to trimming and J lost 1 base; unmatched junction nucleotides: 12. The CDR3 totals 15 residues. The CDR3: CATRRPAGAQETQYF. CDR3 DNA: TGTGCCACCCGCCGGCCGGCGGGAGCCCAAGAGACCCAGTACTTC.